These 18 T cell receptor beta chains came from one sample sequenced in a study of radiation and T cells in renal cell carcinoma. The method was immunoSEQ multiplex PCR; TCRdb's version includes in-frame clones alone and lacks a portion of them. The sample lists 60,000 or so clones, 60% to 85% occurring once. Time point meaning: blood 4 weeks post-SBRT, at nephrectomy. Regarding treatment: 15 Gy SBRT to primary tumor, nephrectomy 4 weeks later. The specimen was blood, collected from a patient whose treatment included radiotherapy and nephrectomy. These receptors all come from a man between 60 and 75 years old with renal cell carcinoma.

The chain is built from TRBV23-1 and TRBJ2-7; 8 positions agree with TRBD1. TRBV23-1 is an ORF for which the function is uncertain. V shed 4 bases and J 0 bases; nucleotides not matched to a gene: 8. The CDR3 runs 16 residues. CDR3 protein: CASSPQDRDLSYEQYV. The CDR3, as DNA: TGCGCCAGCAGTCCACAGGACAGGGACCTCTCCTACGAGCAGTACGTC.

V gene TRBV5-1 combines with J gene TRBJ2-1; D is possibly TRBD2 (5 bases). Germline CDR1 SGHRS, CDR2 YFSETQ. The V and J ends lost 2 bases and 9 bases respectively, with 9 bases between them. This CDR3 comprises 12 residues. The DNA of the CDR3 is TGCGCCAGCAGCTTTGCCGGAGGTGAGCAGTTCTTC. Translating gives CASSFAGGEQFF.

The J gene is TRBJ1-2, the V gene TRBV11-2; 8 bases agree with TRBD1. This CDR3 has 13 residues. V trimming: 5 bases; J trimming: 7 bases; junction bases outside the gene matches: 6. CDR1 and CDR2 (germline): SGHAT, FQNNGV. CDR3 amino acids: CASSATGVGGYTF. The CDR3 coding sequence is TGTGCCAGCAGCGCGACAGGGGTGGGTGGCTACACCTTC.

This clone was observed a handful of times. The V call is TRBV11-2, the J call TRBJ2-7; tentatively, D is TRBD1 or TRBD2 (5 bases each). Germline CDR1 is SGHAT and CDR2 is FQNNGV. There are 17 residues in the CDR3. Trimming pared 3 bases from V and 4 bases from J, leaving 22 bases between. The CDR3 DNA is TGTGCCAGCAGCTTGGACTCGAGGTGGGGGAAGGTGTACGAGCAGTACGTC. Translated: CASSLDSRWGKVYEQYV.

This chain's CDR3 is CASSRDYSYNEQFF. CDR3 sequence (DNA): TGTGCCAGCAGTCGGGATTACTCCTACAATGAGCAGTTCTTC. This chain uses TRBV2 with TRBJ2-1, with D maybe TRBD2 (5 bases). The CDR3 has 14 residues. Germline V gives CDR1 SNHLY, CDR2 FYNNEI. Deletions cut 5 bases from V and 0 bases from J, with 8 bases between. Full variable domain (missing parts from reference TRBV2 and TRBJ2-1): EPEVTQTPSHQVTQMGQEVILRCVPISNHLYFYWYRQILGQKVEFLVSFYNNEISEKSEIFDDQFSVERPDGSNFTLKIRSTKLEDSAMYFCASSRDYSYNEQFFGPGTRLTVL.

The rearrangement uses TRBV29-1 and TRBJ1-2; possible D gene TRBD1, 5 bases. The CDR3 has 15 residues. V gave up 3 bases and J gave up 10 bases, with 24 bases separating them. Germline values: CDR1 SQVTM, CDR2 ANQGSEA. The CDR3 DNA reads as TGCAGCGTTGATGATAAAGGGAAGGGGAGTGGGAACTACACCTTC. Residues: CSVDDKGKGSGNYTF.

The count of this clone is one. The chain carries TRBV7-9 and TRBJ1-6; D is perhaps TRBD1 (5 bases). CDR3 length equals 15 residues. Trimming removed 6 bases from V and 7 bases from J, with 16 bases in between. In germline, CDR1 is SEHNR, CDR2 FQNEAQ (reference sequence). The CDR3 bases are TGTGCCAGCAGGGGATCCGGGACCGTGAATTCACCCCTCCACTTT. Protein sequence: CASRGSGTVNSPLHF. Complete variable domain (other parts from reference TRBV7-9 and TRBJ1-6): DTGVSQNPRHKITKRGQNVTFRCDPISEHNRLYWYRQTLGQGPEFLTYFQNEAQLEKSRLLSDRFSAERPKGSFSTLEIQRTEQGDSAMYLCASRGSGTVNSPLHFGNGTRLTVT.

This chain connects TRBV12-5 to TRBJ2-3; D is ambiguous. The CDR3 runs 13 residues. The V end was cut by 8 bases, the J end by 0 bases, with 9 bases between. Per the germline V gene, CDR1 is LGHNT and CDR2 is FRNRAP. Here the CDR3 DNA reads TGTGCTAGTACGTCTTCTAGCACAGATACGCAGTATTTT. Protein sequence: CASTSSSTDTQYF. Supplemented by reference TRBV12-5 and TRBJ2-3, the full variable domain reads DARVTQTPRHKVTEMGQEVTMRCQPILGHNTVFWYRQTMMQGLELLAYFRNRAPLDDSGMPKDRFSAEMPDATLATLKIQPSEPRDSAVYFCASTSSSTDTQYFGPGTRLTVL.

V is TRBV11-3 and J is TRBJ2-5, with TRBD2 as a possible D gene (6 bases). The V end was cut by 7 bases, the J end by 2 bases, with 11 bases between. The CDR3 runs to 13 residues. Germline V CDR1 and CDR2: SGHNT, YENEEA. CDR3 region: CASTRDSQETQYF. The CDR3 nucleotides are TGTGCCAGCACCCGGGACTCACAAGAGACCCAGTACTTC.

The chain couples TRBV19 to TRBJ2-2; D might be TRBD1 (6 bases). The V and J ends lost 6 bases and 6 bases respectively, with 14 bases between them. Per the germline V gene, CDR1 is LNHDA and CDR2 is SQIVND (reference sequence). The CDR3 runs 14 residues. As DNA, the CDR3 is TGTGCCAGTAGCCCCGGGACAAATCCCGGGGAGCTGTTTTTT. This codes for CASSPGTNPGELFF.

The chain employs TRBV19 and TRBJ1-2, with 10 positions matching TRBD1. Germline CDR1 is LNHDA and CDR2 is SQIVND (reference sequence). J lost 4 bases, V lost 6 bases, and 11 bases had no gene match. The CDR3 sequence is 16 residues long. The CDR3 region has the DNA TGTGCCAGTAGAAACCCCCCGGGACAGGGGATCTATGGCTACACCTTC. It yields the protein CASRNPPGQGIYGYTF.

The chain has TRBV5-1 and TRBJ1-1, with D possibly being TRBD1 (6 bases). V was shortened by 4 bases and J by 5 bases, with 18 bases between the two germline ends. This CDR3 region has 15 residues. Germline CDR1 is SGHRS and CDR2 is YFSETQ. The CDR3 loop is CASSPTGGRGTEAFF. In DNA form, the CDR3 reads TGCGCCAGCAGCCCAACGGGGGGGCGCGGGACTGAAGCTTTCTTT. Full variable domain (outside the CDR3, taken from reference TRBV5-1 and TRBJ1-1): KAGVTQTPRYLIKTRGQQVTLSCSPISGHRSVSWYQQTPGQGLQFLFEYFSETQRNKGNFPGRFSGRQFSNSRSEMNVSTLELGDSALYLCASSPTGGRGTEAFFGQGTRLTVV.

The chain links TRBV5-1 to TRBJ2-1; TRBD2 matches 7 bases. The CDR3 consists of 14 residues. With V trimmed by 1 base and J by 8 bases, 6 bases remained unmatched. Germline V gene lookup returns CDR1 SGHRS and CDR2 YFSETQ. For the CDR3, the DNA is TGCGCCAGCAGCTTGAGGCGGGGAGGGGATGAGCAGTTCTTC. Protein sequence: CASSLRRGGDEQFF.

This clone was counted a few times. The chain combines TRBV7-9 with TRBJ1-4, with TRBD1 matching 11 bases. The germline gives CDR1 SEHNR, CDR2 FQNEAQ (reference sequence). V was pared by 5 bases and J by 0 bases, with 5 bases of the junction left unmatched. This CDR3 is built from 17 residues. The CDR3 nucleotides read TGTGCCAGCAGCCCTGGACAGGGGGCGGCAACTAATGAAAAACTGTTTTTT. This sequence encodes CASSPGQGAATNEKLFF.

This clone has just a few counts. V usage is TRBV9 and J usage is TRBJ1-1, with D possibly TRBD1 on 5 matching bases. V was shortened by 1 base and J by 3 bases, with 13 bases between the two germline ends. Germline CDR1 is SGDLS and CDR2 is YYNGEE. The CDR3 contains 15 residues. DNA of the CDR3: TGTGCCAGCAGCGTAAGGGGCTCGCTGGACACTGAAGCTTTCTTT. It specifies CASSVRGSLDTEAFF. Complete variable domain (other parts from reference TRBV9 and TRBJ1-1): DSGVTQTPKHLITATGQRVTLRCSPRSGDLSVYWYQQSLDQGLQFLIQYYNGEERAKGNILERFSAQQFPDLHSELNLSSLELGDSALYFCASSVRGSLDTEAFFGQGTRLTVV.

This clone was seen more than once but under ten times. The rearrangement links TRBV7-2 to TRBJ1-6; tentatively, D is TRBD1 (6 bases). The CDR3 is 15 amino acids. Germline values: CDR1 SGHTA, CDR2 FQGNSA. The ends were cut back, 7 bases at V and 10 bases at J, with 20 bases in the middle. The CDR3 DNA reads TGTGCCAGCACGGAGTGGGGGGCAGGGAGGTCACCCCTCCACTTT. It codes for CASTEWGAGRSPLHF.

The chain links TRBV12-5 to TRBJ1-2, with D maybe TRBD1 (5 bases). Germline V gene lookup returns CDR1 LGHNT and CDR2 FRNRAP. V lost 6 bases and J lost 8, with 13 bases in between. The CDR3 runs 12 residues. CDR3: CASGLDSRGYTF. Here the CDR3 DNA reads TGTGCTAGTGGCCTTGACAGTAGGGGCTACACCTTC. The full variable domain, its missing parts supplied by reference TRBV12-5 and TRBJ1-2, is DARVTQTPRHKVTEMGQEVTMRCQPILGHNTVFWYRQTMMQGLELLAYFRNRAPLDDSGMPKDRFSAEMPDATLATLKIQPSEPRDSAVYFCASGLDSRGYTFGSGTRLTVV.

The genes are TRBV6-5 and TRBJ2-3; D not certain. The CDR3 is 15 residues long. Germline V gene data show CDR1 as MNHEY and CDR2 as SVGAGI. V shed 6 bases and J shed 4 bases, with 17 bases lying between them. The CDR3 is CASRPGLLRADTQYF. As DNA, the CDR3 is TGTGCCAGCAGACCGGGCCTCCTCCGCGCAGATACGCAGTATTTT.